Below, one TCR beta chain is given with its context. Its antigen is not identified. The germline V gene has CDR1 SGDLS and CDR2 YYNGEE. V dropped 5 bases and J dropped 1 base, with 13 bases sitting between them. The CDR3 has 14 amino acids. TCRdb called the 5' RACE reads again in MiXCR, with one record for every CDR3 protein. The sample carries a few hundred thousand distinct CDR3 sequences, around an eighth recorded once. The sample belongs to a study of identical twins. Study-wide results and limits: Compared with models, monozygotic twins showed more out-of-frame TCR alpha sharing.

The data also belong to a second study, concerning yellow fever vaccine responses in identical twins.

The material sequenced was CD8+ T cells sorted from blood. This clonotype was sampled from a woman under 30 in good health. The chain uses TRBV9 and TRBJ2-7; D may be TRBD2 (6 bases). The CDR3, as DNA: TGTGCCAGCAGTCTAGCGTGGGGTTCCTACGAGCAGTACTTC. It translates to CASSLAWGSYEQYF.